What follows describes a single T cell receptor beta chain. The V gene's germline CDR1 is SGHTA and CDR2 FQGNSA. The V gene lost 4 bases and the J gene lost 3 bases, with 12 bases spanning the gap. The CDR3 is 14 residues long. The data stem from a study of blood T cell repertoires in COVID-19. Repertoires were generated with immunoSEQ multiplex PCR, while TCRdb's copy carries only in-frame clones and drops some. This table holds around 310,000 clones, about 90% found once. The rearrangement uses TRBV7-2 and TRBJ1-2; no clear D gene. The material sequenced was PBMCs or T cells enriched from blood (not recorded which). The receptor's source is a woman aged 25 to 39 who had recovered from COVID-19. The CDR3 coding sequence is TGTGCCAGCAGCTCCAAGACTGAATACTATGGCTACACCTTC. It translates to CASSSKTEYYGYTF.